The 8 T cell receptor beta chains below come from one sample, sequenced in a study of response to subunit inactivated influenza vaccine. TCRdb independently ran MiXCR on the RT-PCR reads; one entry per CDR3 protein. The repertoire holds around 480,000 distinct CDR3 sequences, 16% seen once, with approximately 3% in the top ten. Sequencing used CD4+ T cells sorted from PBMCs, obtained about 24 months after vaccination. These receptors were collected from a man aged 45-69 years who received an inactivated influenza vaccine.

A word on this clonotype: This could be a read error, since a much larger clone is one nucleotide away. The chain is built from TRBV10-3 and TRBJ1-6; D is undetermined. Germline assignment: CDR1 ENHRY and CDR2 SYGVKD. The CDR3 extends over 18 amino acids. DNA for the CDR3: TGTGCCATCAGTGAGTCGCGCAGACGGAGCTCCTATAATTCAGCCCTCCACTTT. Translating gives CAISESRRRSSYNSALHF.

The chain uses TRBV20-1 and TRBJ2-7; no reliable D call. The germline V gene encodes CDR1 DFQATT and CDR2 SNEGSKA (reference sequence). Trimming pared 5 bases from V and 5 bases from J, leaving 13 bases between. The CDR3 has 12 amino acids. The CDR3 DNA reads TGCAGTGCTGGGAAGCGCGGCGACGAGCAGTACTTC. This encodes CSAGKRGDEQYF.

This chain uses TRBV6-1 with TRBJ2-1; TRBD2 matches 16 bases. The V and J ends lost 7 bases and 9 bases, in that order; junction bases with no gene match: 15. This CDR3 contains 18 residues. Germline values: CDR1 MNHNS, CDR2 SASEGT. The CDR3 is CASNTRGTSGGAGGEQFF. CDR3 DNA sequence: TGTGCCAGCAACACAAGAGGGACTAGCGGGGGGGCTGGGGGTGAGCAGTTCTTC.

This rearrangement joins TRBV5-6 to TRBJ2-7; 8 positions match TRBD1. Trimming removed 3 bases from V and 0 bases from J; junction bases left unmatched: 17. The V gene's germline CDR1 is SGHDT and CDR2 YYEEEE. This CDR3 contains 19 residues. CDR3 residues: CASSSSPGGYLTSSYEQYF. The CDR3, as DNA: TGTGCCAGCAGCTCTTCGCCAGGGGGCTATCTGACGAGCTCCTACGAGCAGTACTTC. Variable domain in full (rest from reference TRBV5-6 and TRBJ2-7): DAGVTQSPTHLIKTRGQQVTLRCSPKSGHDTVSWYQQALGQGPQFIFQYYEEEERQRGNFPDRFSGHQFPNYSSELNVNALLLGDSALYLCASSSSPGGYLTSSYEQYFGPGTRLTVT.

The V call is TRBV7-2, the J call TRBJ1-1, with D hard to call. The CDR3 has 13 residues. Germline lookup yields CDR1 SGHTA and CDR2 FQGNSA. With 2 bases removed from V and 5 bases from J, the gap between germline ends came to 9 bases. This CDR3 is CASSLQARTEAFF. Written as DNA, the CDR3 is TGTGCCAGCAGCTTACAGGCGAGGACTGAAGCTTTCTTT. The full variable domain, with the rest looked up from reference TRBV7-2 and TRBJ1-1, is GAGVSQSPSNKVTEKGKDVELRCDPISGHTALYWYRQSLGQGLEFLIYFQGNSAPDKSGLPSDRFSAERTGGSVSTLTIQRTQQEDSAVYLCASSLQARTEAFFGQGTRLTVV.

This rearrangement joins TRBV20-1 to TRBJ2-5, with D unresolved. V lost 1 base to trimming and J lost 5 bases, with 11 bases between them. There are 13 residues in the CDR3. Germline assignment: CDR1 DFQATT and CDR2 SNEGSKA (reference sequence). The CDR3 is CSARVPVGETQYF. In DNA form, the CDR3 reads TGCAGTGCTAGAGTCCCGGTGGGGGAGACCCAGTACTTC.

This clonotype was picked up a small number of times. The chain recombines TRBV12-3 or TRBV12-4 with TRBJ2-7; 10 bases align to TRBD2. The CDR3 sequence is 15 residues long. The trim removed 1 base at V and 6 bases at J, leaving 6 bases unmatched. CDR3: CASSLVPSGSGEQYF. CDR3 bases: TGTGCCAGCAGTTTAGTTCCTAGCGGGAGTGGCGAGCAGTACTTC.

The table lists this clonotype with a few counts. The chain combines TRBV20-1 with TRBJ2-2; the D gene could be TRBD1 or TRBD2 (5 bases each). Trimming cost V 0 bases and J 6 bases, with 20 bases left between them. CDR1 and CDR2 from the germline V gene are DFQATT and SNEGSKA (reference sequence). The CDR3 extends over 17 amino acids. The CDR3 sequence is CSARDPKGPFSPGELFF. In DNA, the CDR3 is TGCAGTGCTAGAGATCCCAAGGGACCGTTTTCGCCCGGGGAGCTGTTTTTT.